The 18 T cell receptor beta chains below all came from one sample that was sequenced in a study of blood T cell repertoires in COVID-19. Sequenced by immunoSEQ multiplex PCR; TCRdb stores in-frame clones only, minus some. The data show over 150,000 clones, roughly 82% seen once. The sequencing sample was made of peripheral blood. The source of these receptors is a human donor in a cohort sampled during active COVID-19.

The chain employs TRBV11-2 and TRBJ2-1; possibly TRBD2 for D (5 bases). V was trimmed by 1 base and J by 4 bases, leaving 11 bases between them. CDR3 length equals 15 residues. Germline V lookup: CDR1 SGHAT, CDR2 FQNNGV. The CDR3 DNA reads as TGTGCCAGCAGCTTAGGGAGCGGACCTTACAATGAGCAGTTCTTC. Residues: CASSLGSGPYNEQFF.

The chain is built from TRBV19 and TRBJ2-3, with no clear D. CDR3 size: 15 residues. The germline V gene has CDR1 LNHDA and CDR2 SQIVND (reference sequence). The ends were cut back, 5 bases at V and 1 base at J, with 13 bases in the middle. In DNA, the CDR3 is TGTGCCAGTAGTGTCACCACGTCGGGCACAGATACGCAGTATTTT. This translates into CASSVTTSGTDTQYF.

This chain uses TRBV3-1 (or the pseudogene TRBV3-2) with TRBJ1-2, with TRBD1 matching over 7 bases. Germline CDR1 and CDR2: LGHDT and YNNKEL (reference sequence). This CDR3 contains 15 residues. With V trimmed by 1 base and J by 4 bases, 6 bases remained unmatched. The CDR3 sequence is CASSQGRQGRYGYTF. The DNA for the CDR3 is TGTGCCAGCAGCCAAGGCCGACAGGGCCGCTATGGCTACACCTTC.

As DNA, the CDR3 is TGCGCCAGCAGCTTGGGTAGCGGGGGCCAAGAGACCCAGTACTTC. Protein sequence: CASSLGSGGQETQYF. The rearrangement uses TRBV5-1 and TRBJ2-5; TRBD2 matches at 9 bases. This CDR3 contains 15 residues. With 0 bases clipped from V and 1 base from J, the junction kept 1 base outside the gene matches. The germline gives CDR1 SGHRS, CDR2 YFSETQ.

The rearrangement joins TRBV3-1 (or the pseudogene TRBV3-2) to TRBJ2-6, with 9 bases matching TRBD1. The germline V gene encodes CDR1 LGHDT and CDR2 YNNKEL (reference sequence). This CDR3 has 16 amino acids. With V trimmed by 3 bases and J by 2 bases, 2 bases remained unmatched. DNA for the CDR3: TGTGCCAGCAGCCACCACAGGGGGCCTGGGGCCAACGTCCTGACTTTC. Translation gives CASSHHRGPGANVLTF.

The chain uses TRBV4-1 and TRBJ1-5; D perhaps matches TRBD1 (6 bases). The CDR3 length is 16 residues. V gave up 0 bases and J gave up 2 bases, with 11 bases separating them. Germline V gene data show CDR1 as MGHRA and CDR2 as YSYEKL. The CDR3: CASSQDVRGGNQPQHF. In DNA, the CDR3 is TGCGCCAGCAGCCAAGACGTCAGGGGAGGCAATCAGCCCCAGCATTTT.

The chain carries TRBV4-1 and TRBJ2-7, with TRBD2 as a possible D gene (6 bases). The V and J ends lost 0 bases and 3 bases respectively, with 12 bases between them. The germline CDR1 and CDR2 sequences are MGHRA and YSYEKL. This CDR3 has 15 residues. Written as DNA, the CDR3 is TGCGCCAGCAGCCAAGAGGGACTGGCGGACTACGAGCAGTACTTC. This sequence encodes CASSQEGLADYEQYF.

This clone was counted a single time. This chain joins TRBV6-2 or TRBV6-3 and TRBJ1-4; TRBD1 might be the D (5 bases). Trimming stripped 6 bases from V and 0 bases from J, with 14 bases between. Looked up from germline, CDR1 is MNHEY and CDR2 is SVGEGT. This CDR3 is 16 amino acids long. The chain's CDR3 is CASSEGVLTTNEKLFF. CDR3 nucleotide sequence: TGTGCCAGCAGCGAAGGGGTTCTTACAACTAATGAAAAACTGTTTTTT.

This clone is a singleton in its sample. The CDR3 nucleotides are TGTGCCAGCAGCCCGCGGACCGGGGAGCTGTTTTTT. Protein sequence: CASSPRTGELFF. The chain carries TRBV5-6 and TRBJ2-2; D remains ambiguous. The CDR3 extends over 12 amino acids. Germline V gene lookup returns CDR1 SGHDT and CDR2 YYEEEE. Trimming removed 4 bases at V and 5 bases at J, with 6 bases between.

The V and J genes are TRBV6-5 and TRBJ2-7, with D possibly being TRBD2 (5 bases). V shed 6 bases and J shed 3 bases, with 9 bases lying between them. The CDR3 extends over 12 amino acids. CDR1 MNHEY and CDR2 SVGAGI come from the germline V gene. The CDR3 region is CASSRGLYEQYF. CDR3 DNA: TGTGCCAGCAGCCGAGGACTCTACGAGCAGTACTTC.

This clone appeared a single time. The V call is TRBV5-4, the J call TRBJ1-1; no firm D call. Germline assignment: CDR1 SGHNT and CDR2 YYREEE (reference sequence). V was trimmed by 3 bases and J by 5 bases, leaving 11 bases between them. The CDR3 is made up of 13 amino acids. The CDR3 reads CASSSGFGTEAFF. The CDR3 DNA reads as TGTGCCAGCAGCTCGGGTTTTGGGACTGAAGCTTTCTTT.

The sample holds a few counts of this clone. This sequence joins TRBV11-2 and TRBJ2-1; D is possibly TRBD2 (6 bases). The CDR3 length is 20 residues. CDR1 and CDR2 (germline): SGHAT, FQNNGV. With 0 bases removed from V and 1 base from J, the gap between germline ends came to 22 bases. CDR3 loop: CASSLDGGSGSGRSYNEQFF. In DNA form, the CDR3 reads TGTGCCAGCAGCTTAGATGGGGGTTCCGGGAGCGGTAGGTCCTACAATGAGCAGTTCTTC.

This clone was observed a few times. The chain is built from TRBV19 and TRBJ1-1, with D hard to call. Germline CDR1 reads LNHDA; CDR2 reads SQIVND (reference sequence). Trimming removed 3 bases from V and 1 base from J, with 15 bases in between. This CDR3 region has 16 residues. Here the CDR3 reads CASSMKSVTQNTEAFF. CDR3 nucleotide sequence: TGTGCCAGTAGTATGAAGTCGGTCACCCAGAACACTGAAGCTTTCTTT.

This clone was detected a few times. The J gene is TRBJ1-5, the V gene TRBV6-1; 8 nucleotides agree with TRBD1. Trimming at V came to 2 bases and at J to 4 bases, leaving 10 bases not matched to a gene. The CDR3 covers 17 residues. The germline gives CDR1 MNHNS, CDR2 SASEGT. The CDR3 nucleotides are TGTGCCAGCAGTGAACTTTGGACAGGGATTAGTAATCAGCCCCAGCATTTT. Translated, it gives CASSELWTGISNQPQHF.

The rearrangement links TRBV4-2 to TRBJ2-7; TRBD2 is a possible D gene (5 bases). Germline V lookup: CDR1 LGHNA, CDR2 YNFKEQ. V was cut by 0 bases and J by 2 bases, with 14 bases left in between. This CDR3 has 16 residues. The CDR3 region has the DNA TGTGCCAGCAGCCAAGAAACAGCGGAGGTCCCCTACGAGCAGTACTTC. It encodes CASSQETAEVPYEQYF.

In this sample, this clone turned up once. V gene TRBV5-6 combines with J gene TRBJ2-5, with 9 bases matching TRBD2. Germline-derived CDR1 and CDR2 are SGHDT and YYEEEE. The CDR3 contains 17 residues. The V and J ends lost 1 base and 1 base, in that order; junction bases with no gene match: 8. The CDR3 is CASSLYAAGGPQETQYF. The CDR3 DNA follows: TGTGCCAGCAGCTTGTATGCGGCGGGAGGGCCCCAAGAGACCCAGTACTTC.

The chain links TRBV21-1 to TRBJ2-3; no DNA check was done on the table's D call, TRBD2. TRBV21-1 is a listed pseudogene. CDR3 length equals 14 residues. CDR3 region: CASCSSLVVDTQYF. The CDR3 bases are TGTGCCAGCTGCTCCTCACTAGTTGTGGATACGCAGTATTTT.

V usage is TRBV28 and J usage is TRBJ1-6; D is ambiguous. The CDR3 spans 12 residues. V lost 3 bases and J lost 10, with 7 bases in between. Germline V CDR1 and CDR2: MDHEN, SYDVKM. The CDR3 loop is CASSFSGSPLHF. The CDR3 bases are TGTGCCAGCAGTTTTTCGGGGTCACCCCTCCACTTT.